These T cell receptor beta chains were read from a single sample in a study of T cell responses to AZD1222 COVID-19 vaccine. Data came from immunoSEQ multiplex PCR; TCRdb stores just in-frame clones and leaves some out. The data hold about 180,000 clones, with approximately 90% observed a single time. Sequenced here: peripheral blood, sampled 28 days after the second AZD1222 dose. The receptors were sampled from an adult who received the AZD1222 COVID-19 vaccine. CDR3s include the opening cysteine and the closing phenylalanine or tryptophan. Fields, in order: J gene, V gene, D gene, CDR3 length, clone size, CDR3 DNA, CDR3 protein. A D gene is named only where the DNA matches it firmly. Size tells how often a clone was seen (once, few, many) or the class of an expanded clone, and some rows leave it out.

J: TRBJ2-7; V: TRBV6-5; D: .; length: 14; size: .; DNA: TGTGCCAGCTCGGTGGGCAGTGGACGAGAGGAGCAGTACTTC; CDR3: CASSVGSGREEQYF
J: TRBJ2-5; V: TRBV30; D: TRBD2; length: 13; size: few; DNA: TGTGCCGGGACTAGCGGGACCCAAGAGACCCAGTACTTC; CDR3: CAGTSGTQETQYF
J: TRBJ1-2; V: TRBV27; D: .; length: 13; size: .; DNA: TGTGCCAGCAGTTTGACGTCTAGCTATGGCTACACCTTC; CDR3: CASSLTSSYGYTF
J: TRBJ2-3; V: TRBV28; D: TRBD2; length: 16; size: .; DNA: TGTACCAGCAGTTTAGCGGCTAGCGGGAATACAGATACGCAGTATTTT; CDR3: CTSSLAASGNTDTQYF
J: TRBJ2-1; V: TRBV30; D: .; length: 13; size: .; DNA: TGTGCCTGGGGTAGCAGCTCCTACAATGAGCAGTTCTTC; CDR3: CAWGSSSYNEQFF
J: TRBJ2-7; V: TRBV5-5; D: .; length: 14; size: .; DNA: TGTGCCAGCAGCATCGCCGTGGGGAGCTACGAGCAGTACTTC; CDR3: CASSIAVGSYEQYF
J: TRBJ2-7; V: TRBV10-3; D: .; length: 15; size: .; DNA: TGTGCCATCAGAGGGGACACCTTGTACTCCTACGAGCAGTACTTC; CDR3: CAIRGDTLYSYEQYF
J: TRBJ2-1; V: TRBV29-1; D: .; length: 12; size: .; DNA: TGCAGCGTGGACGTCGGGGTCTGGGAGCAGTTCTTC; CDR3: CSVDVGVWEQFF
J: TRBJ2-1; V: TRBV28; D: .; length: 12; size: once; DNA: TGTGCCAGCAGTAAATGGGCGATTCGGCAGTTCTTC; CDR3: CASSKWAIRQFF
J: TRBJ2-2; V: TRBV11-2; D: .; length: 14; size: once; DNA: TGTGCCAGCAGCTCCGGGCGCTGGACCGGGGAGCTGTTTTTT; CDR3: CASSSGRWTGELFF
J: TRBJ2-7; V: TRBV7-9; D: TRBD1; length: 15; size: .; DNA: TGTGCCAGCAGCTTAGCGGTGACAGGGGGCTACGAGCAGTACTTC; CDR3: CASSLAVTGGYEQYF
J: TRBJ2-7; V: TRBV7-3; D: TRBD1; length: 13; size: .; DNA: TGTGCCAGCAGCCCAACAGGGGTCTCCGAGCAGTACTTC; CDR3: CASSPTGVSEQYF
J: TRBJ2-3; V: TRBV28; D: TRBD1; length: 12; size: .; DNA: TGTGCCAGCAGCTCCCCGGGACAGGGGAAGTATTTT; CDR3: CASSSPGQGKYF
J: TRBJ1-1; V: TRBV6-5; D: .; length: 13; size: .; DNA: TGTGCCAGCAGCTACCGGCTTAACACTGAAGCTTTCTTT; CDR3: CASSYRLNTEAFF
J: TRBJ1-5; V: TRBV6-5; D: .; length: 13; size: .; DNA: TGTGCCACCATGGACGGAACCAATCAGCCCCAGCATTTT; CDR3: CATMDGTNQPQHF